Following are 14 T cell receptor beta chains from one sample sequenced in a study of blood T cell repertoires in COVID-19. The repertoire was sequenced with immunoSEQ multiplex PCR; TCRdb's copy has only in-frame clones and lacks some. Counted here are about 250,000 clones, around 81% occurring once; the ten biggest clones make up approximately 4.7%. Sequencing input: peripheral blood. These receptor sequences come from a man between 50 and 59 years old with active or convalescent COVID-19.

J is TRBJ1-2 and V is TRBV12-3 or TRBV12-4; the D is unclear. Deletions cut 7 bases from V and 5 bases from J, with 11 bases between. The CDR3 extends over 12 amino acids. This CDR3 reads CASNSNAYGYTF. The CDR3 nucleotides are TGTGCCAGCAATTCAAACGCGTATGGCTACACCTTC.

This chain joins TRBV4-3 and TRBJ1-1; D remains unclear. The CDR3 spans 14 residues. Germline lookup yields CDR1 LGHNA and CDR2 YSLEER. Between the trimmed V and J ends, which lost 7 bases and 1 base, there was a span of 13 bases. Here the CDR3 reads CASTFSRENTEAFF. Written as DNA, the CDR3 is TGCGCCAGCACCTTCTCGAGGGAGAACACTGAAGCTTTCTTT.

The genes are TRBV4-3 and TRBJ1-6, with a weak D call TRBD1 (5 bases). V was clipped by 4 bases and J by 8 bases, with 12 bases between them. The CDR3 contains 14 residues. CDR1 LGHNA and CDR2 YSLEER come from the germline V gene. The CDR3 DNA is TGCGCCAGCAGCCGAGGACAAGGGCATTCACCCCTCCACTTT. Translating it yields CASSRGQGHSPLHF.

J is TRBJ1-1 and V is TRBV19, with D perhaps TRBD1 (6 bases). Trimming pared 7 bases from V and 3 bases from J, leaving 12 bases between. This CDR3 comprises 13 residues. Germline V gene data show CDR1 as LNHDA and CDR2 as SQIVND (reference sequence). This CDR3 reads CASTPPGDTEAFF. The CDR3 nucleotides are TGTGCCAGTACCCCCCCAGGGGACACTGAAGCTTTCTTT.

This clone appeared a single time. This chain links TRBV7-9 with TRBJ2-2; 8 positions match TRBD2. V trimming: 5 bases; J trimming: 3 bases; junction bases outside the gene matches: 5. This CDR3 region has 15 residues. Germline values: CDR1 SEHNR, CDR2 FQNEAQ (reference sequence). Here the CDR3 reads CASSISGVDTGELFF. The CDR3 DNA reads TGTGCCAGCAGCATTAGCGGGGTTGACACCGGGGAGCTGTTTTTT.

This clone was seen more than once but under ten times. This chain uses TRBV19 with TRBJ1-6; perhaps TRBD1 as D (5 bases). This CDR3 is built from 12 residues. V lost 6 bases to trimming and J lost 9 bases, with 9 bases between them. Per germline, CDR1 LNHDA and CDR2 SQIVND (reference sequence). The CDR3 DNA is TGTGCCAGTAGGCCAGGGCGTTCACCCCTCCACTTT. Its protein product is CASRPGRSPLHF.

The gene calls are TRBV12-2 and TRBJ1-1. TRBV12-2 is annotated as a pseudogene. The CDR3 extends over 19 amino acids. The CDR3 region is CASRYLVGEGKGMNTEAFF. CDR3 bases: TGTGCAAGTCGCTACCTAGTGGGGGAGGGTAAGGGAATGAACACTGAAGCTTTCTTT.

The rearrangement joins TRBV7-2 to TRBJ2-5; 14 nucleotides line up with TRBD2. The CDR3 is 18 amino acids. CDR1 is SGHTA, CDR2 FQGNSA, per germline. V shed 4 bases and J 2 bases; nucleotides not matched to a gene: 9. In DNA, the CDR3 is TGTGCCAGCAGCTCTAGACTAGCGGGGGGGCCAGGACAAGAGACCCAGTACTTC. Its protein product is CASSSRLAGGPGQETQYF.

This chain connects TRBV19 to TRBJ2-2; perhaps TRBD2 as D (6 bases). CDR1 and CDR2 (germline): LNHDA, SQIVND (reference sequence). The CDR3 extends over 16 amino acids. V was cut by 3 bases and J by 0 bases, with 11 bases left in between. The CDR3 is CASSMGWGANTGELFF. In DNA, the CDR3 is TGTGCCAGTAGTATGGGTTGGGGGGCGAACACCGGGGAGCTGTTTTTT.

The chain recombines TRBV5-1 with TRBJ2-3, with TRBD1 matching 9 bases. Germline loops: CDR1 SGHRS, CDR2 YFSETQ. There are 16 residues in the CDR3. The junction had 8 bases not matched to a gene; V was cut back by 4 bases and J by 2 bases. DNA of the CDR3: TGCGCCAGCAGCGCCGACAGGGGGGATAACACAGATACGCAGTATTTT. It yields the protein CASSADRGDNTDTQYF.

This clone has a handful of counts. The chain carries TRBV19 and TRBJ1-1, with 10 bases that match TRBD1. V trimming: 4 bases; J trimming: 1 base; junction bases outside the gene matches: 24. The CDR3 is 22 residues long. Germline CDR1 and CDR2: LNHDA and SQIVND (reference sequence). The CDR3 region has the DNA TGTGCCAGTAGTAAGGATCTTCGGACAGGGGGTCTCCTAGATATTACGAACACTGAAGCTTTCTTT. It specifies CASSKDLRTGGLLDITNTEAFF.

A note on this clone: Within the sample, other DNA sequences also encode this same CDR3. This chain connects TRBV5-1 to TRBJ1-1; 9 bases align to TRBD1. J was trimmed by 2 bases and V by 7 bases; bases with no gene match: 6. The CDR3 sequence is 14 residues long. Germline V gene sequence: CDR1 SGHRS, CDR2 YFSETQ. As DNA, the CDR3 is TGCGCCAGCGCGGGGACAGGGCTCAACACTGAAGCTTTCTTT. This encodes CASAGTGLNTEAFF.

The chain is built from TRBV6-2 or TRBV6-3 and TRBJ2-1; 13 bases line up with TRBD2. The CDR3 contains 18 residues. Germline-derived CDR1 and CDR2 are MNHEY and SVGEGT. Trimming at V came to 2 bases and at J to 3 bases, leaving 7 bases not matched to a gene. This chain's CDR3 is CASSYPKGLAGNYNEQFF. As DNA, the CDR3 is TGTGCCAGCAGTTACCCCAAGGGACTAGCGGGGAACTACAATGAGCAGTTCTTC.

This clone was recorded once. The J gene is TRBJ2-5, the V gene TRBV5-3; 8 nucleotides agree with TRBD2. TRBV5-3 counts as an open reading frame of uncertain function. The CDR3 totals 18 residues. With 1 base clipped from V and 2 bases from J, the junction kept 13 bases outside the gene matches. DNA of the CDR3: TGTGCCAGAAGCTTGTCCGCCTTTAGCGGGGCGGAACAAGAGACCCAGTACTTC. This codes for CARSLSAFSGAEQETQYF.